This TCR beta chain was identified during a study of control samples from healthy donors and cancer patients. Some clones are missing from TCRdb's copy, which holds only in-frame ones; the method was immunoSEQ multiplex PCR. The table lists roughly 100,000 clones, 83% of them singletons. V lost 4 bases, J lost 4 bases, and 11 bases lay in between. This CDR3 comprises 14 residues. In germline, CDR1 is MNHEY, CDR2 SVGAGI. This clone has just one count. The material sequenced was blood. This chain connects TRBV6-5 to TRBJ2-1; D possibly corresponds to TRBD2 (6 bases). The TCR sequence derives from a woman between 50 and 59 years old in good health. CDR3 in amino acids: CASSWGRTYNEQFF. The DNA for the CDR3 is TGTGCCAGCAGTTGGGGGAGGACTTACAATGAGCAGTTCTTC.